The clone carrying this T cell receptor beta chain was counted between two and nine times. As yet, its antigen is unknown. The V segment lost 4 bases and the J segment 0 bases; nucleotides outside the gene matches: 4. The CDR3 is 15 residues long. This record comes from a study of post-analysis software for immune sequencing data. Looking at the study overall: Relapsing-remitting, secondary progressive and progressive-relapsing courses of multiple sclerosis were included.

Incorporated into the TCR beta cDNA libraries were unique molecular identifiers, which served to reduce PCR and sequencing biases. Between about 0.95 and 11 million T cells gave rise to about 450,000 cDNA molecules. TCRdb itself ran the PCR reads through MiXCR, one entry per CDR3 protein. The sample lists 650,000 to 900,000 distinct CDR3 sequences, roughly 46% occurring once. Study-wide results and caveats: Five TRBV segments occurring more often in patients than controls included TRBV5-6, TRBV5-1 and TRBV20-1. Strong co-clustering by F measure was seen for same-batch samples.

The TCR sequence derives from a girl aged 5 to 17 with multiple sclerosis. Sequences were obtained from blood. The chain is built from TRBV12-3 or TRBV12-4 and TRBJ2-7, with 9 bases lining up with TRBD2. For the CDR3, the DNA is TGTGCCAGCAGTTCCCTAGCGGGGCCCTCCTACGAGCAGTACTTC. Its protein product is CASSSLAGPSYEQYF.